This entry concerns a single T cell receptor beta chain. The sample comes from a study of T cell responses to AZD1222 COVID-19 vaccine. CDR3 size: 17 residues. Germline loops: CDR1 MNHNS, CDR2 SASEGT. Trimming took 0 bases from V and 8 from J, leaving 19 bases between them. The assay was immunoSEQ multiplex PCR, and TCRdb's table has in-frame clones only and misses some. The sample records about 67,000 clones, 83% being singletons. The sequences come from peripheral blood, collected 28 days after the second AZD1222 dose. The chain is built from TRBV6-1 and TRBJ1-4; D possibly corresponds to TRBD1 (6 bases). This receptor was taken from an adult who received the AZD1222 COVID-19 vaccine. CDR3 residues: CASSEARGLVQGEKLFF. The CDR3 coding sequence is TGTGCCAGCAGTGAAGCCCGGGGGCTTGTGCAGGGCGAAAAACTGTTTTTT.